At least ten counts were recorded for the clone carrying this T cell receptor beta chain. The CDR3 loop spans 13 amino acids. The germline V gene has CDR1 KGHSH and CDR2 LQKENI. V lost 2 bases to trimming and J lost 4 bases, with 7 bases between them. TCRdb re-analysed the RT-PCR reads in MiXCR, keeping a single row per CDR3 protein. There are fewer than 800,000 distinct CDR3 sequences in the sample; approximately 15% occur only once, and 3.6% lies in the top ten. The rearrangement uses TRBV18 and TRBJ2-3, with D perhaps TRBD2 (6 bases). The material sequenced was memory CD4+ T cells from blood. The receptor comes from a female donor in good health, serving as a healthy control. The CDR3 sequence: CASSPGEADTQYF. The CDR3 DNA sequence: TGTGCCAGCTCACCAGGGGAGGCAGATACGCAGTATTTT. Full variable domain (rest looked up from reference TRBV18 and TRBJ2-3): NAGVMQNPRHLVRRRGQEARLRCSPMKGHSHVYWYRQLPEEGLKFMVYLQKENIIDESGMPKERFSAEFPKEGPSILRIQQVVRGDSAAYFCASSPGEADTQYFGPGTRLTVL.